This T cell receptor (beta chain) comes out of a study of blood T cells in healthy people across ages. Next came a second PCR, run for about 6 to 12 cycles, which used a sample-barcoded 5' primer along with a J-beta primer mix. TCRdb fed the 5' RACE reads into MiXCR, producing one record per CDR3 protein. The data contain 780,000 or so distinct CDR3 sequences, around 25% of them singletons. The length of the CDR3 is 17 residues. V was cut by 6 bases and J by 1 base, with 21 bases left in between. CDR1 is MDHEN and CDR2 is SYDVKM in the germline V gene. This clonotype was seen more than once but under ten times. The data were also submitted as part of a second study, on T cells of mothers and their children.

Sequenced input: blood. This TCR derives from a boy aged 5-17 years in good health. The gene calls are TRBV28 and TRBJ1-1, with D possibly TRBD1 on 5 matching bases. CDR3 coding DNA: TGTGCCAGCAGCCACGGGAGGAGGGGCAAATCGAACACTGAAGCTTTCTTT. It is translated as CASSHGRRGKSNTEAFF.